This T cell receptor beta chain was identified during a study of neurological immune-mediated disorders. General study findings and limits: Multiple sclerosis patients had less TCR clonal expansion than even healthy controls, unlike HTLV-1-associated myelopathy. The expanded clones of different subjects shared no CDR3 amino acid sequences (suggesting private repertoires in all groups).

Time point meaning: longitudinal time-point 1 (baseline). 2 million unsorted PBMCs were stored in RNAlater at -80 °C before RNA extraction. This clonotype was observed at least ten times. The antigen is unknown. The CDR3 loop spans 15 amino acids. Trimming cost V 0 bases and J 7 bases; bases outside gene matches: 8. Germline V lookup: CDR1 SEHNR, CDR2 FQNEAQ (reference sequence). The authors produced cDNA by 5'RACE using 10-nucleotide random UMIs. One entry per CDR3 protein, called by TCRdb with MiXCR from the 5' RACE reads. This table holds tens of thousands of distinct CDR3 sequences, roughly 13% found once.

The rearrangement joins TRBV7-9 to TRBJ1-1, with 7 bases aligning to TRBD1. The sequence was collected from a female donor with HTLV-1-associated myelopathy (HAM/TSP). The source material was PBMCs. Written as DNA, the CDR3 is TGTGCCAGCAGCTTAGCCGGTGGGACAGCTAATGAAGCTTTCTTT. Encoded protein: CASSLAGGTANEAFF.